This TCR beta chain was found in a study of blood T cell repertoires in COVID-19. Recovered status in Cohort 3 required two negative PCRs, clearance, or symptom resolution. Germline V gene sequence: CDR1 ENHRY, CDR2 SYGVKD. This CDR3 is 15 amino acids long. The ends lost 2 bases at V and 2 bases at J; junction bases unmatched: 1. Method: immunoSEQ multiplex PCR; TCRdb's copy keeps in-frame clones and lacks some. The sample records 200,000 to 300,000 clones, roughly 86% being singletons. The receptor was derived from a woman younger than 30 who had recovered from COVID-19. The rearrangement links TRBV10-3 to TRBJ2-1; 9 bases fit TRBD2. Input material: PBMCs or T cells enriched from blood (not recorded which). Written as DNA, the CDR3 is TGTGCCATCAGTGAGGGACTAGCGACCTACAATGAGCAGTTCTTC. This codes for CAISEGLATYNEQFF.